The 28 T cell receptor beta chains below all came from one sample that was sequenced in a study of blood T cell repertoires in COVID-19. Produced via immunoSEQ multiplex PCR; TCRdb's table is partial and in-frame only. Of some 95,000 clones listed, approximately 90% were seen once; the top ten hold under 2.5%. The sequencing input was peripheral blood. These TCRs come from a human donor with active COVID-19. The donor label of this sample is uncertain.

V and J are TRBV4-2 and TRBJ1-3, with 8 nucleotides matching TRBD1. The CDR3 extends over 16 amino acids. Germline lookup yields CDR1 LGHNA and CDR2 YNFKEQ. J gave up 2 bases and V 0 bases, and 3 bases lay outside the gene matches. The CDR3 sequence is CASSQEPRGPGNTIYF. In DNA form, the CDR3 reads TGTGCCAGCAGCCAAGAACCCAGGGGGCCTGGAAACACCATATATTTT.

V and J are TRBV6-2 or TRBV6-3 and TRBJ1-2; the D gene is possibly TRBD1 (5 bases). The CDR3 loop spans 12 amino acids. The germline gives CDR1 MNHEY, CDR2 SVGEGT. The V gene lost 6 bases and the J gene lost 5 bases, with 10 bases spanning the gap. CDR3 sequence: CASSLDRYGYTF. CDR3 DNA sequence: TGTGCCAGCAGCCTCGACAGATATGGCTACACCTTC.

The V call is TRBV3-1 (or the pseudogene TRBV3-2), the J call TRBJ2-1, with 12 bases identical to TRBD1. The germline gives CDR1 LGHDT, CDR2 YNNKEL (reference sequence). The CDR3 runs to 19 residues. The V segment lost 6 bases and the J segment 9 bases; nucleotides outside the gene matches: 21. The CDR3 loop reads CASSPAGQGALARDGEQFF. The CDR3 DNA reads as TGTGCCAGCAGTCCAGCGGGACAGGGGGCACTAGCTAGGGATGGTGAGCAGTTCTTC.

The chain combines TRBV7-8 with TRBJ1-2, with 8 bases aligning to TRBD1. Germline V gives CDR1 SGHVS, CDR2 FQNEAQ. This CDR3 has 15 amino acids. V was pared by 2 bases and J by 4 bases, with 6 bases of the junction left unmatched. CDR3: CASSLRPGGAYGYTF. The CDR3 nucleotides are TGTGCCAGCAGCTTACGACCAGGGGGCGCCTATGGCTACACCTTC. The full variable domain, with the rest looked up from reference TRBV7-8 and TRBJ1-2, is GAGVSQSPRYKVAKRGQDVALRCDPISGHVSLFWYQQALGQGPEFLTYFQNEAQLDKSGLPSDRFFAERPEGSVSTLKIQRTQQEDSAVYLCASSLRPGGAYGYTFGSGTRLTVV.

The chain combines TRBV6-5 with TRBJ2-1; 9 bases align to TRBD1. V gave up 6 bases and J gave up 4 bases; unmatched junction bases: 4. CDR1 and CDR2 (germline): MNHEY, SVGAGI. The CDR3 has 14 residues. The DNA for the CDR3 is TGTGCCAGCAGCACCGGGACAGGGTACAATGAGCAGTTCTTC. Amino acids: CASSTGTGYNEQFF.

The chain combines TRBV12-3 or TRBV12-4 with TRBJ1-2, with TRBD1 matching 11 bases. The CDR3 contains 13 residues. Trimming cost V 6 bases and J 5 bases; bases outside gene matches: 2. The CDR3 sequence: CASRGTGGYGYTF. CDR3 sequence (DNA): TGTGCCAGCAGGGGGACAGGGGGATATGGCTACACCTTC.

This sequence joins TRBV9 and TRBJ1-6, with TRBD1 identical over 8 bases. The CDR3 length is 16 residues. Per germline, CDR1 SGDLS and CDR2 YYNGEE. After removal of 0 bases from V and 6 bases from J, the junction contained 5 bases not matched to a gene. CDR3 DNA: TGTGCCAGCAGCGTAGGGACAGGGACCCTTAATTCACCCCTCCACTTT. Translated, it gives CASSVGTGTLNSPLHF.

V is TRBV6-6 and J is TRBJ1-6; D is unclear. The germline V and J ends were trimmed by 7 bases and 7 bases, with 14 bases remaining between them. This CDR3 spans 14 amino acids. Germline CDR1 is MNHNY and CDR2 is SVGAGI (reference sequence). The CDR3 DNA reads TGTGCCAGCAAAGGCCGGGTCACCAATTCACCCCTCCACTTT. Protein sequence: CASKGRVTNSPLHF.

The chain has TRBV6-5 and TRBJ2-2; D gene uncertain. Germline CDR1 MNHEY, CDR2 SVGAGI. This CDR3 comprises 15 residues. V was clipped by 0 bases and J by 1 base, with 6 bases between them. Written as DNA, the CDR3 is TGTGCCAGCAGTTACTCCCCCCAGAACACCGGGGAGCTGTTTTTT. It yields the protein CASSYSPQNTGELFF.

The V call is TRBV27, the J call TRBJ2-1; D may be TRBD2 (5 bases). The germline CDR1 and CDR2 sequences are MNHEY and SMNVEV (reference sequence). V gave up 4 bases and J gave up 4 bases, with 14 bases separating them. The CDR3 is 15 residues long. CDR3 sequence reads: CASSSVDSPYNEQFF. CDR3 DNA sequence: TGTGCCAGCAGTTCGGTGGACTCCCCATACAATGAGCAGTTCTTC.

In nucleotides, the CDR3 is TGCGCCAGCAGCCAGGGACAGGGGGCGGGCGCCGGGGAGCTGTTTTTT. Its protein is CASSQGQGAGAGELFF. The chain recombines TRBV4-1 with TRBJ2-2; 12 positions match TRBD1. The CDR3 has 16 residues. Germline CDR1 reads MGHRA; CDR2 reads YSYEKL. V lost 3 bases and J lost 6; bases outside the gene matches: 5.

The chain joins TRBV7-2 to TRBJ1-2; 8 bases match TRBD1. V lost 4 bases to trimming and J lost 4 bases; unmatched junction nucleotides: 5. The germline CDR1 and CDR2 sequences are SGHTA and FQGNSA. The CDR3 runs 14 residues. Here the CDR3 DNA reads TGTGCCAGCAGCTCGGACAGGGAGCTCTATGGCTACACCTTC. It yields the protein CASSSDRELYGYTF.

The rearrangement links TRBV11-2 to TRBJ2-7; tentative D call: TRBD1 (5 bases). The CDR3 has 15 residues. Germline values: CDR1 SGHAT, CDR2 FQNNGV. Deletions cut 0 bases from V and 7 bases from J, with 16 bases between. The DNA for the CDR3 is TGTGCCAGCAGCTTAGAATCCGAAAGGGGATCGGAGCAGTACTTC. Its translation: CASSLESERGSEQYF.

This chain uses TRBV6-1 with TRBJ2-3; 16 bases are a match to TRBD2. Germline CDR1 reads MNHNS; CDR2 reads SASEGT. The CDR3 spans 19 residues. V dropped 4 bases and J dropped 2; count of bases not matched to a gene: 9. The CDR3 nucleotides read TGTGCCAGCAGTGGAGAGCCGGGACTAGCGGGGGGGCCCACAGATACGCAGTATTTT. Translated: CASSGEPGLAGGPTDTQYF.

The rearrangement uses TRBV5-1 and TRBJ1-1; maybe TRBD1 (5 bases). V was shortened by 3 bases and J by 6 bases, with 18 bases between the two germline ends. From germline, CDR1 is SGHRS and CDR2 YFSETQ. This CDR3 spans 15 amino acids. The CDR3 DNA sequence: TGCGCCAGCAGCTCCAATGGGGCATCGTCAGCTGAAGCTTTCTTT. It is translated as CASSSNGASSAEAFF.

CDR3 region: CASSLEAGGITEAFF. The DNA for the CDR3 is TGCGCCAGCAGCTTGGAAGCAGGGGGCATCACTGAAGCTTTCTTT. The rearrangement uses TRBV5-1 and TRBJ1-1; 8 bases match TRBD1. The CDR3 length is 15 residues. Per the germline V gene, CDR1 is SGHRS and CDR2 is YFSETQ. J lost 4 bases, V lost 0 bases, and 5 bases had no gene match.

The J gene is TRBJ2-3, the V gene TRBV7-9, with a weak D call TRBD1 (5 bases). Trimming removed 5 bases from V and 6 bases from J, with 6 bases in between. CDR3 length: 11 residues. Germline V gene data show CDR1 as SEHNR and CDR2 as FQNEAQ (reference sequence). CDR3 amino acids: CASSQGDTQYF. The CDR3 DNA sequence: TGTGCCAGCAGCCAGGGTGATACGCAGTATTTT.

The V call is TRBV5-1, the J call TRBJ1-1; 10 positions agree with TRBD1. The J segment lost 3 bases and the V segment lost 3 bases, leaving 5 bases of the junction unmatched. The length of the CDR3 is 15 residues. Germline V gene lookup returns CDR1 SGHRS and CDR2 YFSETQ. DNA for the CDR3: TGCGCCAGCAGCTCGAACGGACAGGGGGACACTGAAGCTTTCTTT. It translates to CASSSNGQGDTEAFF.

V usage is TRBV24-1 and J usage is TRBJ2-1; D might be TRBD2 (5 bases). The ends were cut back, 3 bases at V and 8 bases at J, with 13 bases in the middle. CDR1 KGHDR and CDR2 SFDVKD come from the germline V gene. This CDR3 has 14 amino acids. CDR3 in DNA: TGTGCCACCAGTGATCCCGGTGGCGGGCATGAGCAGTTCTTC. It yields the protein CATSDPGGGHEQFF.

The chain uses TRBV5-1 and TRBJ1-6; D call uncertain. This CDR3 has 13 residues. Germline CDR1 reads SGHRS; CDR2 reads YFSETQ. Trimming removed 0 bases at V and 8 bases at J, with 6 bases between. As DNA, the CDR3 is TGCGCCAGCAGCTTGGCCGGGTATTCACCCCTCCACTTT. Translation gives CASSLAGYSPLHF.

V and J are TRBV19 and TRBJ2-1; no definite D call. The germline CDR1 and CDR2 sequences are LNHDA and SQIVND (reference sequence). The CDR3 is made up of 15 amino acids. The ends were cut back, 2 bases at V and 0 bases at J, with 8 bases in the middle. The CDR3 DNA is TGTGCCAGTAGTATAAGTGCGTCCTCCTACAATGAGCAGTTCTTC. Protein product: CASSISASSYNEQFF.

The chain links TRBV10-3 to TRBJ2-3, with 10 bases identical to TRBD2. Germline V gives CDR1 ENHRY, CDR2 SYGVKD. J was trimmed by 0 bases and V by 7 bases; bases with no gene match: 7. The CDR3 is 16 amino acids. The CDR3 reads CAITVSGGPSTDTQYF. The CDR3, as DNA: TGTGCCATCACCGTTAGCGGGGGGCCTAGCACAGATACGCAGTATTTT.

Here the CDR3 reads CATSAGGARDTQYF. Here the CDR3 DNA reads TGTGCCACCAGTGCGGGGGGCGCAAGAGATACGCAGTATTTT. The genes are TRBV24-1 and TRBJ2-3; D perhaps matches TRBD2 (7 bases). The CDR3 has 14 amino acids. The ends were cut back, 5 bases at V and 5 bases at J, with 13 bases in the middle. Germline V gene lookup returns CDR1 KGHDR and CDR2 SFDVKD.

Only one count was recorded for this clone. The chain couples TRBV7-9 to TRBJ1-4, with 9 nucleotides matching TRBD1. CDR3 size: 19 residues. Trimming at V came to 6 bases and at J to 2 bases, leaving 16 bases not matched to a gene. Looked up from germline, CDR1 is SEHNR and CDR2 is FQNEAQ (reference sequence). This CDR3 reads CASSPGGTGRITTNEKLFF. CDR3 in DNA: TGTGCCAGCAGTCCCGGGGGGACAGGGAGGATTACGACTAATGAAAAACTGTTTTTT.

CDR3 bases: TGTGCCAGTAGTATATGGCAGGGGGCAGGGGAGGATCAGCCCCAGCATTTT. This translates into CASSIWQGAGEDQPQHF. V usage is TRBV19 and J usage is TRBJ1-5; 8 bases fit TRBD1. The CDR3 runs to 17 residues. CDR1 is LNHDA and CDR2 is SQIVND in the germline V gene (reference sequence). Trimming took 2 bases from V and 5 from J; bases not matched to a gene: 11.

The V call is TRBV7-9, the J call TRBJ1-2; unclear D gene. CDR3 size: 13 residues. V was shortened by 6 bases and J by 3 bases, with 11 bases between the two germline ends. Germline CDR1 SEHNR, CDR2 FQNEAQ (reference sequence). The CDR3 sequence is CASSRDTYYGYTF. The CDR3 nucleotides are TGTGCCAGCAGTCGTGACACTTACTATGGCTACACCTTC.

This chain uses TRBV2 with TRBJ2-3, with D perhaps matching TRBD1 (6 bases). Looked up from germline, CDR1 is SNHLY and CDR2 is FYNNEI. V lost 4 bases and J lost 2, with 16 bases in between. This CDR3 has 16 amino acids. CDR3 sequence (DNA): TGTGCCAGCAGTGGAGGTCGGGACACTGACACAGATACGCAGTATTTT. It yields the protein CASSGGRDTDTDTQYF.

The CDR3 region has the DNA TGTGCCAGCAGACCCGGGGGGGCCTCCTACAATGAGCAGTTCTTC. This translates into CASRPGGASYNEQFF. The chain is built from TRBV6-5 and TRBJ2-1; 8 nucleotides match TRBD2. This CDR3 is built from 15 residues. Germline assignment: CDR1 MNHEY and CDR2 SVGAGI. V was pared by 6 bases and J by 0 bases, with 4 bases of the junction left unmatched.